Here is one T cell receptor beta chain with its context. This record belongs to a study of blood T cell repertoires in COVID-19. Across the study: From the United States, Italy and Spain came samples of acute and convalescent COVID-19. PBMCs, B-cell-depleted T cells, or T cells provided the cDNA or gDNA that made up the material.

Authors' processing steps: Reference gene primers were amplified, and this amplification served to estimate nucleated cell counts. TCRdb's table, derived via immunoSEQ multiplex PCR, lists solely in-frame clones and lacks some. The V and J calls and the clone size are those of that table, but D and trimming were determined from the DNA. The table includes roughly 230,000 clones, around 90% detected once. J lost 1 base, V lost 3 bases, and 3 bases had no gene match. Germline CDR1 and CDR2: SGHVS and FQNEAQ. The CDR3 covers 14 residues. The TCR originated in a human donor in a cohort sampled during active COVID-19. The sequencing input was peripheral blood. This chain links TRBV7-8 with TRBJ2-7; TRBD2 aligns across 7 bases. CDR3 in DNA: TGTGCCAGCAGCTTGATGGGGGGGTCCTACGAGCAGTACTTC. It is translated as CASSLMGGSYEQYF.